Presented here are 23 T cell receptor beta chains from one specimen sequenced in a study of T cells in Graves' hyperthyroidism and ophthalmopathy. TCR beta CDR3 regions were amplified from RNA transcripts. HTBI primers were the set used in a first-round RT-PCR of the TCR CDR3. One entry per CDR3 protein results from TCRdb running MiXCR on the multiplex PCR reads. This table holds more than 600,000 distinct CDR3 sequences, roughly 17% found once. Input material: blood. The receptors were gathered from a man between 18 and 29 years old with Graves' hyperthyroidism.

This clonotype was observed many times. The V gene is TRBV4-1, the J gene TRBJ2-1; D is unresolved. Germline V gene lookup returns CDR1 MGHRA and CDR2 YSYEKL. CDR3 length equals 15 residues. V was pared by 1 base and J by 5 bases, with 12 bases between. The CDR3 nucleotides read TGCGCCAGCAGCCAAGTGAGCGAGAACCACAATGAGCAGTTCTTC. Protein sequence: CASSQVSENHNEQFF.

The chain is built from TRBV6-2 or TRBV6-3 and TRBJ2-3, with a weak D call TRBD2 (6 bases). The CDR3 loop spans 14 amino acids. The germline V gene has CDR1 MNHEY and CDR2 SVGEGT. Trimming took 6 bases from V and 6 from J, leaving 16 bases between them. CDR3 in amino acids: CASSLSGDRDTQYF. CDR3 nucleotide sequence: TGTGCCAGCAGCCTATCGGGAGATCGGGATACGCAGTATTTT.

This clonotype was seen more than once but under ten times. The J gene is TRBJ2-7, the V gene TRBV20-1, with D tentatively TRBD1 (5 bases). Per the germline V gene, CDR1 is DFQATT and CDR2 is SNEGSKA (reference sequence). The CDR3 runs to 11 residues. The germline V and J ends were trimmed by 1 base and 7 bases, with 8 bases remaining between them. The CDR3 region is CSARVQGEQYF. CDR3 DNA: TGCAGTGCTAGAGTCCAGGGTGAGCAGTACTTC.

This chain connects TRBV2 to TRBJ2-7; TRBD2 matches 8 bases. Looked up from germline, CDR1 is SNHLY and CDR2 is FYNNEI. J lost 7 bases, V lost 6 bases, and 8 bases had no gene match. CDR3 length: 13 amino acids. The CDR3 is CASRPAGVREQYF. The CDR3 bases are TGTGCCAGCAGGCCAGCGGGAGTGAGAGAGCAGTACTTC.

This clonotype was observed a handful of times. The chain carries TRBV19 and TRBJ1-2; TRBD1 aligns across 7 bases. CDR3 length: 20 residues. Trimming cost V 4 bases and J 3 bases; bases outside gene matches: 23. Germline CDR1 reads LNHDA; CDR2 reads SQIVND (reference sequence). Written as DNA, the CDR3 is TGTGCCAGTAGTACCATCCACGCGACACCTCGACAGGGTTATCACTATGGCTACACCTTC. It specifies CASSTIHATPRQGYHYGYTF.

The rearrangement uses TRBV6-2 or TRBV6-3 and TRBJ1-2; D might be TRBD1 (6 bases). The CDR3 runs 14 residues. Trimming took off 2 bases at V and 3 bases at J, with 10 bases between the two ends. The germline CDR1 and CDR2 sequences are MNHEY and SVGEGT. The chain's CDR3 is CASSYPGQHYGYTF. CDR3 nucleotide sequence: TGTGCCAGCAGTTACCCCGGACAGCACTATGGCTACACCTTC.

This chain connects TRBV25-1 to TRBJ2-7; D possibly corresponds to TRBD2 (6 bases). Germline V gene sequence: CDR1 MGHDK, CDR2 SYGVNS. V dropped 4 bases and J dropped 5 bases, with 15 bases sitting between them. There are 14 residues in the CDR3. CDR3 in amino acids: CASSAVASVHEQYF. As DNA, the CDR3 is TGTGCCAGCAGTGCCGTGGCTAGCGTACACGAGCAGTACTTC.

At least ten counts were recorded for this clonotype. The chain carries TRBV2 and TRBJ2-1; D unresolved. CDR1 is SNHLY, CDR2 FYNNEI, per germline. The CDR3 runs to 9 residues. Between the trimmed V and J ends, which lost 10 bases and 5 bases, there was a span of 3 bases. The CDR3 sequence is CAIHNEQFF. The CDR3 nucleotides are TGTGCCATCCACAATGAGCAGTTCTTC.

This chain links TRBV5-4 with TRBJ2-3, with D perhaps TRBD2 (5 bases). V lost 0 bases, J lost 1 base, and 12 bases lay in between. Germline V CDR1 and CDR2: SGHNT, YYREEE (reference sequence). The CDR3 contains 16 residues. Here the CDR3 DNA reads TGTGCCAGCAGCTTGGAAGAGGACTTACGCACAGATACGCAGTATTTT. It specifies CASSLEEDLRTDTQYF.

V usage is TRBV4-2 and J usage is TRBJ1-2; the match to TRBD1 covers 8 bases. The length of the CDR3 is 15 residues. V was pared by 4 bases and J by 2 bases, with 6 bases of the junction left unmatched. Germline CDR1 LGHNA, CDR2 YNFKEQ. The CDR3 here is CASSPTGGGNYGYTF. CDR3 DNA sequence: TGTGCCAGCAGCCCCACAGGGGGGGGAAACTATGGCTACACCTTC.

This clonotype has ten or more counts. The chain links TRBV7-9 to TRBJ1-5; D unresolved. CDR3 size: 12 residues. With 5 bases removed from V and 0 bases from J, the gap between germline ends came to 2 bases. Germline V gene data show CDR1 as SEHNR and CDR2 as FQNEAQ (reference sequence). CDR3 protein: CASSVSNQPQHF. The CDR3 DNA reads as TGTGCCAGCAGCGTTAGCAATCAGCCCCAGCATTTT.

This clonotype was observed at least ten times. The rearrangement links TRBV30 to TRBJ2-3; D possibly corresponds to TRBD2 (6 bases). V was cut by 8 bases and J by 0 bases, with 12 bases left in between. CDR1 and CDR2 from the germline V gene are GTSNPN and SVGIG (reference sequence). CDR3 size: 13 residues. This CDR3 reads CALARTSTDTQYF. CDR3 nucleotides: TGTGCCCTAGCGCGAACTAGCACAGATACGCAGTATTTT. Based on the CDR3 plus reference TRBV30 and TRBJ2-3, the full variable domain is SQTIHQWPATLVQPVGSPLSLECTVEGTSNPNLYWYRQAAGRGLQLLFYSVGIGQISSEVPQNLSASRPQDRQFILSSKKLLLSDSGFYLCALARTSTDTQYFGPGTRLTVL.

The chain links TRBV6-2 or TRBV6-3 to TRBJ1-5; possibly TRBD1 for D (6 bases). The CDR3 extends over 14 amino acids. The germline V gene has CDR1 MNHEY and CDR2 SVGEGT. The ends were cut back, 5 bases at V and 3 bases at J, with 11 bases in the middle. DNA of the CDR3: TGTGCCAGCAGTCTCGGGACACCCAATCAGCCCCAGCATTTT. Residues: CASSLGTPNQPQHF.

To note about this clonotype: This may be a read error, as it is one base from a much larger clone. V and J are TRBV12-3 or TRBV12-4 and TRBJ1-2, with no clear D. The CDR3 totals 13 residues. V was pared by 8 bases and J by 10 bases, with 20 bases between. The chain's CDR3 is CASGLSPFPAYTF. The CDR3 DNA is TGTGCCAGCGGCTTATCCCCCTTCCCGGCCTACACCTTC.

This clonotype was found many times. V is TRBV7-8 and J is TRBJ1-1; the D is unclear. Germline CDR1 and CDR2: SGHVS and FQNEAQ. The CDR3 is 19 amino acids. Trimming took off 1 base at V and 1 base at J, with 22 bases between the two ends. This chain's CDR3 is CASSLVHSLEWQQNTEAFF. CDR3 DNA: TGTGCCAGCAGCTTAGTCCACTCCCTGGAATGGCAGCAGAACACTGAAGCTTTCTTT.

As concerns this clonotype: This may stem from a read error, because a much larger clone lies one nucleotide away. The chain recombines TRBV6-1 with TRBJ2-3, with D tentatively TRBD1 (5 bases). Germline assignment: CDR1 MNHNS and CDR2 SASEGT. The CDR3 runs to 15 residues. V lost 3 bases, J lost 2 bases, and 12 bases lay in between. This CDR3 reads CASSESGYDTDTQYF. The DNA for the CDR3 is TGTGCCAGCAGTGAGTCAGGGTATGACACAGATACGCAGTATTTT.

In the case of this clonotype: A much larger clone is a single base away; this may be a read error. V gene TRBV6-2 or TRBV6-3 combines with J gene TRBJ2-1; D uncertain. Trimming removed 8 bases from V and 0 bases from J, with 5 bases in between. From germline, CDR1 is MNHEY and CDR2 SVGEGT. The CDR3 has 12 residues. The CDR3, as DNA: TGTGCCAGCGGGAACTCCTACAATGAGCAGTTCTTC. Amino acids: CASGNSYNEQFF.

At least ten counts were recorded for this clonotype. This chain connects TRBV28 to TRBJ1-2; 7 bases agree with TRBD1. Unmatched junction bases numbered 7, after V lost 6 bases and J lost 6 bases. Germline CDR1 MDHEN, CDR2 SYDVKM. The CDR3 length is 13 residues. The CDR3 DNA follows: TGTGCCAGCAGCTACCGGACAGGCGATGGCTACACCTTC. It yields the protein CASSYRTGDGYTF.

The table lists this clonotype with many counts. V and J are TRBV30 and TRBJ1-1; D might be TRBD1 (6 bases). Germline CDR1 is GTSNPN and CDR2 is SVGIG (reference sequence). V was shortened by 5 bases and J by 7 bases, with 8 bases between the two germline ends. This CDR3 spans 10 amino acids. The CDR3 sequence is CAWGQYEAFF. The CDR3 DNA reads TGTGCCTGGGGACAGTATGAAGCTTTCTTT. Complete variable domain (other parts from reference TRBV30 and TRBJ1-1): SQTIHQWPATLVQPVGSPLSLECTVEGTSNPNLYWYRQAAGRGLQLLFYSVGIGQISSEVPQNLSASRPQDRQFILSSKKLLLSDSGFYLCAWGQYEAFFGQGTRLTVV.

The table lists this clonotype with many counts. V usage is TRBV29-1 and J usage is TRBJ2-5; the D gene could be TRBD1 or TRBD2 (5 bases each). Looked up from germline, CDR1 is SQVTM and CDR2 is ANQGSEA. The ends were cut back, 7 bases at V and 7 bases at J, with 19 bases in the middle. The CDR3 has 13 amino acids. CDR3 DNA sequence: TGCAGCGCCGGGACGGAGATCGTAGGGACCCAGTACTTC. Residues: CSAGTEIVGTQYF.

In this sample, this clonotype turned up many times. This sequence joins TRBV29-1 and TRBJ2-5; 10 nucleotides match TRBD2. The CDR3 sequence is 15 residues long. With 7 bases clipped from V and 4 bases from J, the junction kept 12 bases outside the gene matches. The V gene's germline CDR1 is SQVTM and CDR2 ANQGSEA. DNA for the CDR3: TGCAGCGCCCCATCCGGGACTAGCGTCTTAGAGACCCAGTACTTC. It is translated as CSAPSGTSVLETQYF.

The J gene is TRBJ1-5, the V gene TRBV20-1, with a possible D match to TRBD1 (5 bases). Germline CDR1 is DFQATT and CDR2 is SNEGSKA (reference sequence). Deletions cut 4 bases from V and 1 base from J, with 11 bases between. This CDR3 has 14 residues. This CDR3 is CSAMGRGSNQPQHF. In DNA form, the CDR3 reads TGCAGTGCTATGGGGAGGGGCAGCAATCAGCCCCAGCATTTT.

This clonotype was observed many times. The chain links TRBV18 to TRBJ2-7; tentative D call: TRBD1 (5 bases). Trimming left V 3 bases short and J 5 bases short, with 14 bases between. The CDR3 length is 14 residues. Germline CDR1 KGHSH, CDR2 LQKENI. The CDR3 sequence is CASSPAGPPNEQYF. The CDR3 DNA reads TGTGCCAGCTCACCCGCAGGGCCTCCCAACGAGCAGTACTTC.